These 9 T cell receptor beta chains originate from one sample sequenced in a study of T-cell reconstitution after alpha-beta-depleted transplantation in children. This sample's TCRbeta library carried unique molecular identifier barcodes. One entry per CDR3 protein, called by TCRdb with MiXCR from the PCR reads. The repertoire holds fewer than 750,000 distinct CDR3 sequences, roughly 30% seen once, with just over 35% in the top ten. Sequenced material: PBMCs, taken before TCRalphabeta/CD19-depleted stem cell transplant. These receptors all stem from a boy younger than two with Wiskott-Aldrich syndrome, due to receive a stem cell transplant.

The J gene is TRBJ2-3, the V gene TRBV11-2; TRBD1 agrees at 7 bases. Germline CDR1 is SGHAT and CDR2 is FQNNGV. With 4 bases clipped from V and 4 bases from J, the junction kept 5 bases outside the gene matches. The CDR3 consists of 14 residues. DNA of the CDR3: TGTGCCAGCAGCTCACGGGACAGACCAGATACGCAGTATTTT. This codes for CASSSRDRPDTQYF.

This clonotype was seen a handful of times. The J gene is TRBJ1-5, the V gene TRBV12-3 or TRBV12-4; D is ambiguous. V was cut by 3 bases and J by 4 bases, with 7 bases left in between. The CDR3 consists of 13 residues. The CDR3 here is CASSFRENQPQHF. The CDR3 DNA is TGTGCCAGCAGTTTTAGGGAAAATCAGCCCCAGCATTTT.

This clonotype was detected only a few times. J is TRBJ2-3 and V is TRBV20-1, with 10 bases aligning to TRBD2. With V trimmed by 3 bases and J by 4 bases, 10 bases remained unmatched. This CDR3 contains 16 residues. Germline CDR1 and CDR2: DFQATT and SNEGSKA (reference sequence). CDR3 nucleotide sequence: TGCAGTGCTAGGAGTCCTAGCGGGAGTCGCGCAGATACGCAGTATTTT. This translates into CSARSPSGSRADTQYF.

J is TRBJ1-2 and V is TRBV5-1, with D unresolved. Germline CDR1 and CDR2: SGHRS and YFSETQ. The CDR3 covers 15 residues. Trimming pared 4 bases from V and 0 bases from J, leaving 13 bases between. CDR3 in DNA: TGCGCCAGCAGCGGCCGGGGAGTAGCTAACTATGGCTACACCTTC. Translation gives CASSGRGVANYGYTF.

This clonotype was detected only a few times. The J gene is TRBJ1-1, the V gene TRBV29-1; D not resolved. Germline lookup yields CDR1 SQVTM and CDR2 ANQGSEA. Between the trimmed V and J ends, which lost 8 bases and 11 bases, there was a span of 24 bases. The CDR3 length is 13 residues. In DNA, the CDR3 is TGCAGCTTCGAAAAACCGGACCGAATGGCGGCTTTCTTT. Protein: CSFEKPDRMAAFF.

This clonotype was counted only a few times. The chain uses TRBV4-2 and TRBJ1-5; 9 bases agree with TRBD1. The J segment lost 3 bases and the V segment lost 5 bases, leaving 5 bases of the junction unmatched. CDR1 and CDR2 (germline): LGHNA, YNFKEQ. CDR3 size: 15 residues. Here the CDR3 reads CASSAGTGYNQPQHF. CDR3 DNA sequence: TGTGCCAGCAGCGCCGGGACAGGGTACAATCAGCCCCAGCATTTT.

This chain joins TRBV20-1 and TRBJ1-5; no definite D call. Trimming cost V 4 bases and J 7 bases, with 14 bases left between them. CDR3 length: 13 residues. The germline gives CDR1 DFQATT, CDR2 SNEGSKA (reference sequence). The DNA for the CDR3 is TGCAGTGCTACCGCGACGGGAGGGCAGCCCCAGCATTTT. This codes for CSATATGGQPQHF.

The V gene is TRBV10-1, the J gene TRBJ2-7; 13 positions match TRBD2. After removal of 4 bases from V and 5 bases from J, the junction contained 2 bases not matched to a gene. Germline loops: CDR1 WNHNN, CDR2 SYGVQD (reference sequence). The CDR3 is 14 residues long. The CDR3 DNA follows: TGCGCCAGCAGTGGGACTAGCGGGGGTGACGAGCAGTACTTC. Translation gives CASSGTSGGDEQYF.

The J gene is TRBJ2-5, the V gene TRBV5-1, with D possibly matching TRBD2 (6 bases). V was shortened by 0 bases and J by 5 bases, with 14 bases between the two germline ends. Germline V gene sequence: CDR1 SGHRS, CDR2 YFSETQ. This CDR3 spans 15 amino acids. The CDR3 here is CASSLGAGEVETQYF. The CDR3 nucleotides read TGCGCCAGCAGCTTGGGAGCGGGCGAGGTGGAGACCCAGTACTTC.